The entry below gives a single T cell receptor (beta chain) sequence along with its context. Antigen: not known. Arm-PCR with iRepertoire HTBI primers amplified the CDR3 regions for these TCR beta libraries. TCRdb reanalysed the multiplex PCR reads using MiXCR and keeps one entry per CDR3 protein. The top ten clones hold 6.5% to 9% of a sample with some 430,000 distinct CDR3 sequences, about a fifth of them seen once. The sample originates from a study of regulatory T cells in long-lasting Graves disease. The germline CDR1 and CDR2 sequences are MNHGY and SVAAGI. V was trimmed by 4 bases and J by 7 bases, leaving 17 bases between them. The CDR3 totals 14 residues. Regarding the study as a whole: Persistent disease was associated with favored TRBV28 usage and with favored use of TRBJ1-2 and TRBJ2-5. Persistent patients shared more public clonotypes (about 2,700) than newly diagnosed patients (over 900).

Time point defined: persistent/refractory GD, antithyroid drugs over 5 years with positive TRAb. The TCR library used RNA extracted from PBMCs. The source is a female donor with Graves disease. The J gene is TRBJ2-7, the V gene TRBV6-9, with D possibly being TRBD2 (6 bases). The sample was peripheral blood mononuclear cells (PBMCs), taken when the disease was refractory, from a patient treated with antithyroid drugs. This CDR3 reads CASSSSGAGGEQYF. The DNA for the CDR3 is TGTGCCAGCAGTTCCTCAGGTGCCGGGGGTGAGCAGTACTTC.